This is a list of T cell receptor beta chains from one sample in a study of CD8+CD57+ T cells in acquired aplastic anemia. One entry per CDR3 protein, called by TCRdb with MiXCR from the reads. The table shows about 130,000 distinct CDR3 sequences, with more than 40% occurring only once. Sample: sorted CD4+, CD8+, or CD8+CD57+ T cells (not recorded which) from PBMCs. The receptor set was obtained from a human donor in good health, serving as a control. The CDR3 runs from the conserved cysteine through the conserved F or W. The D gene is left open where the match is weak. Only part of the rows carry a size: once, few, many, or a class if the clone is expanded.

V gene: TRBV2
clone size: -
J gene: TRBJ1-3
D gene: TRBD1
CDR3 DNA: TGTGCCAGCAGCGGACAGGGCTTCTCTGGAAACACCATATATTTT
CDR3 protein: CASSGQGFSGNTIYF

V gene: TRBV7-9
clone size: -
J gene: TRBJ2-3
D gene: -
CDR3 DNA: TGTGCCAGCAGCCTAAGGTTGGGTGATACGAAGTATTTC
CDR3 protein: CASSLRLGDTKYF

V gene: TRBV4-2
clone size: many
J gene: TRBJ1-5
D gene: -
CDR3 DNA: TGTGCCAGCAGCCCGCTAGGAGGGATCAATCAGCCCCAGCATTTT
CDR3 protein: CASSPLGGINQPQHF

V gene: TRBV29-1
clone size: -
J gene: TRBJ1-2
D gene: -
CDR3 DNA: TGCAGCGTTGTAGCACAGGACTATGGCTACACCTTC
CDR3 protein: CSVVAQDYGYTF

V gene: TRBV7-2
clone size: many
J gene: TRBJ2-3
D gene: -
CDR3 DNA: TGTGCCAGCAGCTTAGTTGCAATACATAGCACAGATACGCAGTATTTT
CDR3 protein: CASSLVAIHSTDTQYF

V gene: TRBV7-2
clone size: -
J gene: TRBJ2-7
D gene: TRBD2
CDR3 DNA: TGTGCCAGCAGCTCCCAAAGCGGGAGCTCCTACGAGCAGTACTTC
CDR3 protein: CASSSQSGSSYEQYF

V gene: TRBV20-1
clone size: -
J gene: TRBJ2-3
D gene: -
CDR3 DNA: TGCAGTAGCGAGGGGGGGCCTAGCACAGATACGCAGTATTTT
CDR3 protein: CSSEGGPSTDTQYF

V gene: TRBV5-4
clone size: many
J gene: TRBJ2-4
D gene: TRBD2
CDR3 DNA: TGTGCCAGCAGCGGGGGAGGGGATATTCAGTACTTC
CDR3 protein: CASSGGGDIQYF

V gene: TRBV5-1
clone size: -
J gene: TRBJ2-5
D gene: -
CDR3 DNA: TGCGCCAGCAGCTTGGTTCGCCCAGGCGGCGGGTTTGGGGAGACCCAGTACTTC
CDR3 protein: CASSLVRPGGGFGETQYF

V gene: TRBV18
clone size: many
J gene: TRBJ1-2
D gene: -
CDR3 DNA: TGTGCCAGCTCACCATTTCCCCGGGATGGCTACACCTTC
CDR3 protein: CASSPFPRDGYTF

V gene: TRBV9
clone size: once
J gene: TRBJ1-2
D gene: TRBD1
CDR3 DNA: TGTGCCAGCAGCGCTCGGACAGGGGCTAACTATGGCTACACCTTC
CDR3 protein: CASSARTGANYGYTF

V gene: TRBV7-6
clone size: -
J gene: TRBJ2-3
D gene: TRBD1
CDR3 DNA: TGTGCCAGCAGCTCCGGGACAGGGACAGATACGCAGTATTTT
CDR3 protein: CASSSGTGTDTQYF

V gene: TRBV20-1
clone size: many
J gene: TRBJ1-6
D gene: -
CDR3 DNA: TGCAGTGCTAGAGCCGGAGAGAACTATAATTCACCCCTCCACTTT
CDR3 protein: CSARAGENYNSPLHF

V gene: TRBV20-1
clone size: -
J gene: TRBJ2-5
D gene: -
CDR3 DNA: TGCAGTGCTAGAGGGGCTAGCTTTCTGGAGACCCAGTACTTC
CDR3 protein: CSARGASFLETQYF

V gene: TRBV19
clone size: once
J gene: TRBJ1-2
D gene: TRBD1
CDR3 DNA: TGTGCCAGGGGGGACAGGGAATATCTGGGCTACACCTTC
CDR3 protein: CARGDREYLGYTF

V gene: TRBV5-4
clone size: many
J gene: TRBJ2-5
D gene: -
CDR3 DNA: TGTGCCAGCAGCAAAACACCAGAAGAGACCCAGTACTTC
CDR3 protein: CASSKTPEETQYF

V gene: TRBV2
clone size: once
J gene: TRBJ1-4
D gene: -
CDR3 DNA: TGTGCCAGCAGTTTGTTTCACGGTATAAATGAAAAACTGTTTTTT
CDR3 protein: CASSLFHGINEKLFF